This T cell receptor (beta chain) originates from a study of OX40 agonist ivuxolimab in advanced cancers. As regards this clone: The antigen is undetermined.

Notes on the study in general: CD4+ and CD8+ T cells in blood underwent clonal expansion by week 6 at 0.1 to 3.0 mg/kg.

Repertoires were generated with immunoSEQ multiplex PCR, while TCRdb's copy carries only in-frame clones and drops some. The sample comprises 60,000 to 90,000 clones, roughly four fifths of which are singletons, and approximately 0.44% rests with the top ten. The CDR3 loop spans 14 amino acids. The V gene's germline CDR1 is LGHNA and CDR2 YNFKEQ. The V end lost 0 bases, the J end lost 6 bases, and 9 bases lay between the germline ends. This TCR derives from an adult with an advanced solid tumor such as melanoma, head and neck, liver or kidney cancer. The genes are TRBV4-2 and TRBJ2-1, with unresolved D. Sample: CD4+ or CD8+ T cells sorted from blood, taken in a trial of the OX40 agonist ivuxolimab. The CDR3 DNA sequence: TGTGCCAGCAGCCAAGAAGGTAGCTCCAATGAGCAGTTCTTC. Residues: CASSQEGSSNEQFF.